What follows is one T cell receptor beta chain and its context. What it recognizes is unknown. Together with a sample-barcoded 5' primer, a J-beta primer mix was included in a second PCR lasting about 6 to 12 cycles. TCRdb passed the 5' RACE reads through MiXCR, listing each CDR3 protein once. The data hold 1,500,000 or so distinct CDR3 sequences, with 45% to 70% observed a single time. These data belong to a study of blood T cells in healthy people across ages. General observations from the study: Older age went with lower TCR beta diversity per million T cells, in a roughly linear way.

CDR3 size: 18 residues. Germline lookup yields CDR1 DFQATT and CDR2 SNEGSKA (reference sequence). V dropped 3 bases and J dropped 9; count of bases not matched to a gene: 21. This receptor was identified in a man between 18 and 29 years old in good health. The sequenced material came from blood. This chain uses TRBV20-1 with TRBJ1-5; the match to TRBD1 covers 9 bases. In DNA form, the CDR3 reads TGCAGTGCTAGCGAAATTCGGACAGGGGTTCATGAGGGTCTGCCCCAGCATTTT. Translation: CSASEIRTGVHEGLPQHF.